These 18 T cell receptor beta chains were sequenced from one sample in a study of identical twins. TCRdb ran MiXCR on the 5' RACE reads and lists one entry per CDR3 protein. The table lists approximately 700,000 distinct CDR3 sequences, 15% to 20% of them singletons, with 10% to 15% in the top ten. This sample was also put to use in a study of T cells expressing NK-cell markers.

Sequenced: PBMCs. The receptor set was obtained from a woman between 18 and 29 years old in good health.

This clonotype came up a few times. This chain connects TRBV4-1 to TRBJ2-7, with D unclear. CDR1 and CDR2 (germline): MGHRA, YSYEKL. Trimming pared 0 bases from V and 6 bases from J, leaving 9 bases between. The CDR3 extends over 13 amino acids. CDR3 sequence (DNA): TGCGCCAGCAGCCAAGAGGCAGGTAGCGAGCAGTACTTC. It translates to CASSQEAGSEQYF.

There are a few counts of this clonotype. The rearrangement links TRBV6-5 to TRBJ2-5, with 9 bases lining up with TRBD1. V shed 2 bases and J 2 bases; nucleotides not matched to a gene: 9. Germline V gene data show CDR1 as MNHEY and CDR2 as SVGAGI. The CDR3 is 17 residues long. CDR3 sequence (DNA): TGTGCCAGCAGTTACCTTACAGGGGGCAGTGGGCAAGAGACCCAGTACTTC. Amino acids: CASSYLTGGSGQETQYF.

There are a few counts of this clonotype. V is TRBV5-1 and J is TRBJ2-1, with 10 positions matching TRBD1. Germline trimming cut 0 bases from V and 5 bases from J; bases unmatched to any gene: 5. This CDR3 is 16 amino acids long. Germline CDR1 and CDR2: SGHRS and YFSETQ. The CDR3 DNA reads as TGCGCCAGCAGCTTGGCGGGACAGGGGTTCGACAATGAGCAGTTCTTC. Its translation is CASSLAGQGFDNEQFF. The full variable domain, rest sourced from reference TRBV5-1 and TRBJ2-1, is KAGVTQTPRYLIKTRGQQVTLSCSPISGHRSVSWYQQTPGQGLQFLFEYFSETQRNKGNFPGRFSGRQFSNSRSEMNVSTLELGDSALYLCASSLAGQGFDNEQFFGPGTRLTVL.

This clonotype occurred a few times. The chain recombines TRBV20-1 with TRBJ2-3; TRBD2 matches at 10 bases. The ends lost 6 bases at V and 6 bases at J; junction bases unmatched: 15. The germline V gene has CDR1 DFQATT and CDR2 SNEGSKA (reference sequence). The length of the CDR3 is 16 residues. Here the CDR3 DNA reads TGCAGTGCAAGGGAACCTCTTAGCGGGAGGAGGGATACGCAGTATTTT. Translating gives CSAREPLSGRRDTQYF.

The chain employs TRBV20-1 and TRBJ1-5; maybe TRBD1 (5 bases). The ends were cut back, 3 bases at V and 0 bases at J, with 9 bases in the middle. The CDR3 is 14 amino acids. Germline CDR1 and CDR2: DFQATT and SNEGSKA (reference sequence). CDR3 region: CSAREGYSNQPQHF. CDR3 nucleotides: TGCAGTGCTAGGGAGGGGTATAGCAATCAGCCCCAGCATTTT.

This clonotype has ten or more counts. CDR3 DNA sequence: TGTGCCAGCAGTTTAGCGCCCTACTATGGCTACACCTTC. Translation: CASSLAPYYGYTF. This rearrangement joins TRBV12-3 or TRBV12-4 to TRBJ1-2, with D unresolved. The V end was cut by 0 bases, the J end by 3 bases, with 5 bases between. This CDR3 comprises 13 residues.

The chain recombines TRBV3-1 with TRBJ2-1; possibly TRBD1 or TRBD2 for D (5 bases each). Germline values: CDR1 LGHDT, CDR2 YNNKEL (reference sequence). The CDR3 has 15 amino acids. V was trimmed by 5 bases and J by 5 bases, leaving 16 bases between them. CDR3 bases: TGTGCCAGCAGCTATCGGGGACCGAGGGACAATGAGCAGTTCTTC. It codes for CASSYRGPRDNEQFF.

A word on this clonotype: This may stem from a read error, because a much larger clone lies one nucleotide away. This chain joins TRBV29-1 and TRBJ2-3, with a possible D match to TRBD2 (6 bases). The germline V gene encodes CDR1 SQVTM and CDR2 ANQGSEA. The CDR3 spans 14 residues. The germline V and J ends were trimmed by 7 bases and 5 bases, with 19 bases remaining between them. Here the CDR3 DNA reads TGCAGCGGTAGAGCCGGGCTGGGAGGAGATACGCAGTATTTT. It is translated as CSGRAGLGGDTQYF.

The chain couples TRBV4-3 to TRBJ2-2; D gene unclear. V gave up 1 base and J gave up 6 bases, with 12 bases separating them. The V gene's germline CDR1 is LGHNA and CDR2 YSLEER. The CDR3 is made up of 15 amino acids. CDR3 region: CASSQGLRVSGELFF. CDR3 nucleotide sequence: TGCGCCAGCAGCCAAGGACTGCGAGTCTCCGGGGAGCTGTTTTTT.

This clonotype has a count of ten or more. The chain couples TRBV9 to TRBJ2-1; 7 bases map to TRBD2. Germline-derived CDR1 and CDR2 are SGDLS and YYNGEE. The CDR3 extends over 11 amino acids. Trimming removed 3 bases from V and 9 bases from J; junction bases left unmatched: 0. CDR3 sequence (DNA): TGTGCCAGCAGCGGGGGGGGTGAGCAGTTCTTC. Protein sequence: CASSGGGEQFF.

The chain recombines TRBV11-2 with TRBJ1-1, with a tentative D call TRBD1 (6 bases). CDR1 SGHAT and CDR2 FQNNGV come from the germline V gene. V lost 7 bases, J lost 2 bases, and 14 bases lay in between. CDR3 length: 14 amino acids. The CDR3 sequence: CASTPDRINTEAFF. The CDR3 DNA reads TGTGCCAGCACCCCCGACAGGATCAACACTGAAGCTTTCTTT.

This clonotype was recorded once. The rearrangement links TRBV7-3 to TRBJ2-5; no firm D call. Trimming took 5 bases from V and 5 from J, leaving 12 bases between them. This CDR3 comprises 13 residues. Germline V CDR1 and CDR2: SGHTA, FQGTGA. CDR3 amino acids: CASSDIGTETQYF. The CDR3 coding sequence is TGTGCCAGCAGCGATATTGGTACGGAGACCCAGTACTTC.

This clonotype was recorded a few times. The rearrangement joins TRBV20-1 to TRBJ2-7; no firm D call. V dropped 0 bases and J dropped 5 bases, with 11 bases sitting between them. Germline V CDR1 and CDR2: DFQATT, SNEGSKA (reference sequence). CDR3 length equals 13 residues. CDR3 sequence: CSARDVGNHEQYF. CDR3 in DNA: TGCAGTGCTAGAGATGTGGGGAACCACGAGCAGTACTTC.

In its sample, this clonotype was seen a few times. V usage is TRBV18 and J usage is TRBJ2-7, with D uncertain. This CDR3 region has 12 residues. Trimming pared 2 bases from V and 2 bases from J, leaving 4 bases between. From germline, CDR1 is KGHSH and CDR2 LQKENI. The chain's CDR3 is CASSPVTYEQYF. CDR3 bases: TGTGCCAGCTCACCAGTTACCTACGAGCAGTACTTC.

This clonotype was recorded a few times. At one of its ends the junction is not consistent with the germline gene, which may arise from a read error. DNA for the CDR3: TGCAGTGCCAGAGTCCTCAATGAAAAACTGTTTTTT. Encoded protein: CSARVLNEKLFF. V is TRBV20-1 and J is TRBJ1-4; D not certain. Germline V lookup: CDR1 DFQATT, CDR2 SNEGSKA (reference sequence). The CDR3 contains 12 residues.

This clonotype showed up many times. The genes are TRBV7-9 and TRBJ2-7; maybe TRBD2 (5 bases). Germline CDR1 and CDR2: SEHNR and FQNEAQ (reference sequence). V gave up 4 bases and J gave up 2 bases, with 12 bases separating them. This CDR3 region has 14 residues. DNA of the CDR3: TGTGCCAGCAGCTCCGCCGGGATCACCTACGAGCAGTACTTC. This translates into CASSSAGITYEQYF.

This clonotype has more than one count but fewer than ten. The rearrangement uses TRBV10-2 and TRBJ2-5; 7 nucleotides agree with TRBD2. V lost 0 bases, J lost 5 bases, and 9 bases stayed unmatched. The CDR3 sequence is 16 residues long. Germline V gene lookup returns CDR1 WSHSY and CDR2 SAAADI. This chain's CDR3 is CASSESPSGVSETQYF. CDR3 DNA sequence: TGCGCCAGCAGTGAGTCCCCTAGCGGTGTTTCGGAGACCCAGTACTTC.

The CDR3 loop reads CASSLLQGGQPQHF. In nucleotides, the CDR3 is TGTGCCAGCAGCTTACTCCAGGGGGGACAGCCCCAGCATTTT. The genes are TRBV7-2 and TRBJ1-5; 7 nucleotides match TRBD1. The CDR3 is 14 amino acids. V shed 2 bases, J shed 7 bases, and the junction held 5 bases outside the gene matches. Germline V gene data show CDR1 as SGHTA and CDR2 as FQGNSA.